In this sample, the clone carrying this T cell receptor (beta chain) turned up once. Its matching antigen is unknown. TCRdb keeps only in-frame clones here, not all; method: immunoSEQ multiplex PCR. The data hold about 130,000 clones, with around 80% observed a single time. The entry originates in a study of radiation and T cells in renal cell carcinoma. Findings of the study overall: In blood, top tumor clones expanded by 2 weeks, shrinking by 4.

Germline V gene data show CDR1 as GTSNPN and CDR2 as SVGIG (reference sequence). This CDR3 region has 13 residues. The J segment lost 6 bases and the V segment lost 5 bases, leaving 7 bases of the junction unmatched. Indicated time point: blood 2 weeks post-SBRT. Treatment indicated: 15 Gy SBRT to primary tumor, nephrectomy 4 weeks later. Serial blood draws occurred at baseline and 2 and 4 weeks post-SBRT. The sequencing here drew on blood, taken from a patient whose treatment included radiotherapy and nephrectomy. V and J are TRBV30 and TRBJ1-1; TRBD1 matches 9 bases. The source is a man aged 45-60 years with renal cell carcinoma. Here the CDR3 reads CAWAGQGWPEAFF. The CDR3 DNA sequence: TGTGCCTGGGCGGGACAGGGCTGGCCTGAAGCTTTCTTT.